One TCR beta chain is described in this entry. The data originate from a study of blood T cell repertoires in COVID-19. Produced via immunoSEQ multiplex PCR; TCRdb's table is partial and in-frame only. Of about 77,000 clones in the sample, approximately 79% are singletons; the top ten hold around a sixth. The germline V gene encodes CDR1 KGHSH and CDR2 LQKENI. The V and J ends lost 3 bases and 0 bases respectively, with 12 bases between them. The CDR3 spans 16 residues. J is TRBJ1-5 and V is TRBV18; D uncertain. The sequence came from a man between 70 and 80 years old with active or convalescent COVID-19. Sequencing used peripheral blood. CDR3 coding DNA: TGTGCCAGCTCACCGCTCGGGAAAAATAGCAATCAGCCCCAGCATTTT. Its protein is CASSPLGKNSNQPQHF.